This is a list of T cell receptor beta chains from one sample in a study of blood T cell repertoires in COVID-19. TCRdb keeps only in-frame clones here, not all; method: immunoSEQ multiplex PCR. The repertoire consists of hundreds of thousands of clones, with approximately 83% occurring once and the leading ten covering about an eighth. Source material: peripheral blood. These receptors originate from a human donor in a cohort sampled during active COVID-19. The CDR3 runs from the conserved cysteine through the conserved F or W.

V: TRBV19; J: TRBJ2-7; CDR3: CASSLASGPYEQYF
V: TRBV3-1/TRBV3-2; J: TRBJ2-2; CDR3: CASSPSHTGELFF
V: TRBV2; J: TRBJ2-1; CDR3: CASNQREAYNEQFF
V: TRBV29-1; J: TRBJ1-2; CDR3: CSVESRVLDGYTF
V: TRBV4-1; J: TRBJ1-4; CDR3: CASSQDWGGAGHEKLFF
V: TRBV7-2; J: TRBJ2-2; CDR3: CASSLVGTGGFPGELFF
V: TRBV5-1; J: TRBJ1-4; CDR3: CASSWRQGSEKLFF
V: TRBV30; J: TRBJ1-6; CDR3: CAWNTGYSPLHF
V: TRBV21-1; J: TRBJ2-4; CDR3: CASSNKQPIAGGPGNIQYF
V: TRBV7-9; J: TRBJ1-2; CDR3: CASSPQRLGAGDGYTF
V: TRBV5-8; J: TRBJ1-5; CDR3: CASSLANTASGNQPQHF
V: TRBV29-1; J: TRBJ2-5; CDR3: CSVATGGETQYF
V: TRBV5-1; J: TRBJ2-4; CDR3: CASSGGLAGVEENIQYF
V: TRBV18; J: TRBJ1-2; CDR3: CASSPLVFQVF
V: TRBV9; J: TRBJ2-6; CDR3: CASSIDRRALGANVLTF
V: TRBV19; J: TRBJ2-1; CDR3: CASSMSSGGRSYNEQFF
V: TRBV30; J: TRBJ2-2; CDR3: CACGTGVGTTGELFF
V: TRBV2; J: TRBJ2-1; CDR3: CASSMDRGAYNEQFF
V: TRBV19; J: TRBJ1-6; CDR3: CASSIRQGGNSPLHF
V: TRBV11-2; J: TRBJ1-4; CDR3: CASSPLGGLNEKLFF
V: TRBV29-1; J: TRBJ1-1; CDR3: CSVVSGTTMNTEAFF
V: TRBV6-6; J: TRBJ2-2; CDR3: CASSPWAGARTGELFF
V: TRBV3-1/TRBV3-2; J: TRBJ2-3; CDR3: CASSQVSDTQYF
V: TRBV11-2; J: TRBJ2-7; CDR3: CASSLVPPTYGLIIEQYF
V: TRBV3-1/TRBV3-2; J: TRBJ2-7; CDR3: CASSRFFRGSSYEQYF
V: TRBV6-5; J: TRBJ1-2; CDR3: CASSYSNRGVGGYTF